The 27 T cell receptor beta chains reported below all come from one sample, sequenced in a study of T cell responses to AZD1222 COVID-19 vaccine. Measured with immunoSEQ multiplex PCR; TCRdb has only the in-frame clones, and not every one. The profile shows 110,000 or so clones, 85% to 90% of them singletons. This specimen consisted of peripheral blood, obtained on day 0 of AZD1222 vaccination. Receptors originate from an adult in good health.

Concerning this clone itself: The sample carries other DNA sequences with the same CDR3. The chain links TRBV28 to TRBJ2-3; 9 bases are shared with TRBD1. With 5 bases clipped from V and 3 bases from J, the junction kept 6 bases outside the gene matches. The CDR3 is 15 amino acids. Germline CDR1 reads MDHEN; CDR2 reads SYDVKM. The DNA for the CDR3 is TGTGCCAGCAGTCTTAGACAGGGGGGGACAGATACGCAGTATTTT. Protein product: CASSLRQGGTDTQYF.

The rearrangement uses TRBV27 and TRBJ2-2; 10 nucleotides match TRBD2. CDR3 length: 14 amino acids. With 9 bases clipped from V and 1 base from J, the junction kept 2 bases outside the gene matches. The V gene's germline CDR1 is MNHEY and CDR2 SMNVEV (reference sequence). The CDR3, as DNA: TGTGCCAGTATAGCGGGAGGGAACACCGGGGAGCTGTTTTTT. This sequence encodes CASIAGGNTGELFF.

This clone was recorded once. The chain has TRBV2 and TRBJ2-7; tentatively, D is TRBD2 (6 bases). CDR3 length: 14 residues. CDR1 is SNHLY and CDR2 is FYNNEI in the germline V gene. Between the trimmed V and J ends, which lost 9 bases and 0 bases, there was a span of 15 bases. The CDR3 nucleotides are TGTGCCAGTTTTCTAGCGACCTACTCCTACGAGCAGTACTTC. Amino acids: CASFLATYSYEQYF. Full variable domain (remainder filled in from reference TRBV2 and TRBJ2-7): EPEVTQTPSHQVTQMGQEVILRCVPISNHLYFYWYRQILGQKVEFLVSFYNNEISEKSEIFDDQFSVERPDGSNFTLKIRSTKLEDSAMYFCASFLATYSYEQYFGPGTRLTVT.

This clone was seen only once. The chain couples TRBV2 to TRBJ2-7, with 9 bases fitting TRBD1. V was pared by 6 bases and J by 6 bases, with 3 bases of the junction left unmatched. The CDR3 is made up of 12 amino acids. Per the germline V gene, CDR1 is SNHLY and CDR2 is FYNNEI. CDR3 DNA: TGTGCCAGCAGGGACAGGGGTGGCGAGCAGTACTTC. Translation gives CASRDRGGEQYF.

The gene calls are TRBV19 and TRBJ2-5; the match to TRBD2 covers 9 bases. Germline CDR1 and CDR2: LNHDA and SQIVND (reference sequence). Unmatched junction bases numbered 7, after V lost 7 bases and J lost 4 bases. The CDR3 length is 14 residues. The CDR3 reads CASKREAGSETQYF. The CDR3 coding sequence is TGTGCCAGTAAGCGGGAGGCTGGTTCAGAGACCCAGTACTTC.

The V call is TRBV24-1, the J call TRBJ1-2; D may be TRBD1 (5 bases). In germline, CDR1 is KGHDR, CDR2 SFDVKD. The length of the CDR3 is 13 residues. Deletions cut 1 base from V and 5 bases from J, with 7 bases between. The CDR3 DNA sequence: TGTGCCACCAGTGATTTTCAGGGATATGGCTACACCTTC. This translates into CATSDFQGYGYTF.

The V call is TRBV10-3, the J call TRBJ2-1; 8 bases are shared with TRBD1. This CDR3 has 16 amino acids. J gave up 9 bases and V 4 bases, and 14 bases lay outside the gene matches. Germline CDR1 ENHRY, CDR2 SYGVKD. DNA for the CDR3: TGTGCCATCAGTGGCGACCGATTACAGGGGGGAAGTGAGCAGTTCTTC. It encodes CAISGDRLQGGSEQFF.

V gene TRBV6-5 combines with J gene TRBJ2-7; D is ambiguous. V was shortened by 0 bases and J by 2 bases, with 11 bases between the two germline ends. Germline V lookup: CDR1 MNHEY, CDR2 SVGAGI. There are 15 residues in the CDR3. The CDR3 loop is CASSYSREPAYEQYF. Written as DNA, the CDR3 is TGTGCCAGCAGTTACTCAAGAGAGCCGGCCTACGAGCAGTACTTC.

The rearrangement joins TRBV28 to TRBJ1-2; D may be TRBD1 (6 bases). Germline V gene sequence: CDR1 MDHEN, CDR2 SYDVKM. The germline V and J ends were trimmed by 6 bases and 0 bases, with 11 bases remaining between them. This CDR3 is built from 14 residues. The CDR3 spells CASSPDSANYGYTF. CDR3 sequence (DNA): TGTGCCAGCAGCCCGGACAGCGCTAACTATGGCTACACCTTC.

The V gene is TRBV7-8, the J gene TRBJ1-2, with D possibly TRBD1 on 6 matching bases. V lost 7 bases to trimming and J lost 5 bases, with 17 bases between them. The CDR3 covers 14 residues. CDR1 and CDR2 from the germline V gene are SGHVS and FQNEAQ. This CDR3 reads CASTVGRGIYGYTF. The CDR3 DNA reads TGTGCCAGCACCGTGGGCAGGGGCATTTATGGCTACACCTTC.

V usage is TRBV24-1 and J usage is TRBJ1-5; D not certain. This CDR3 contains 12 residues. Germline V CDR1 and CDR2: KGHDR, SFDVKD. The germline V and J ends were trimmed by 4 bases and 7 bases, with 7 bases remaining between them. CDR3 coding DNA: TGTGCCACCAGTGAAGGTTGGCAGCCCCAGCATTTT. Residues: CATSEGWQPQHF.

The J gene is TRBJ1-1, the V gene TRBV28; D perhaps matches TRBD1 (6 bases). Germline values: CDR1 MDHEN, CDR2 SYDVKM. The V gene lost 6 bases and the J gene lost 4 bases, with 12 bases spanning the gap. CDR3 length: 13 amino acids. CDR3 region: CASSLQGSTEAFF. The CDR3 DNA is TGTGCCAGCAGCCTACAGGGTAGCACTGAAGCTTTCTTT.

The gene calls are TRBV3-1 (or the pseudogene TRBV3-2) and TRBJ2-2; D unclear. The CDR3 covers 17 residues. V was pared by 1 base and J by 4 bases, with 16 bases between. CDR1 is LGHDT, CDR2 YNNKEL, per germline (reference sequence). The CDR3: CASSQGPHGSGTGELFF. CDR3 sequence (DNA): TGTGCCAGCAGCCAAGGCCCACACGGATCGGGCACCGGGGAGCTGTTTTTT.

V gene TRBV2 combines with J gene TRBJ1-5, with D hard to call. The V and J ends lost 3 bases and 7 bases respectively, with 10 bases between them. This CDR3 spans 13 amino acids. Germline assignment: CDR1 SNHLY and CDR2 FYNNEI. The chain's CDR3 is CASSDGGMQPQHF. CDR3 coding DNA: TGTGCCAGCAGTGATGGCGGGATGCAGCCCCAGCATTTT.

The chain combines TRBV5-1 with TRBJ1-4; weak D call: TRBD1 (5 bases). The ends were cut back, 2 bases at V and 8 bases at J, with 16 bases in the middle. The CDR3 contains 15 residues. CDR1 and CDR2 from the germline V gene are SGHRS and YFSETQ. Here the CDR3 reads CASSFTGTKEEKLFF. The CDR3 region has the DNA TGCGCCAGCAGCTTTACCGGGACCAAGGAGGAAAAACTGTTTTTT.

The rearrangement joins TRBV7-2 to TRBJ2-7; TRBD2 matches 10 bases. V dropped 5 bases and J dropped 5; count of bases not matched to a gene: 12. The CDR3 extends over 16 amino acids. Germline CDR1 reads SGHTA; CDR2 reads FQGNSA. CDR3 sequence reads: CASSLWTSGFGDEQYF. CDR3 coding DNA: TGTGCCAGCAGCCTGTGGACTAGCGGATTTGGCGACGAGCAGTACTTC.

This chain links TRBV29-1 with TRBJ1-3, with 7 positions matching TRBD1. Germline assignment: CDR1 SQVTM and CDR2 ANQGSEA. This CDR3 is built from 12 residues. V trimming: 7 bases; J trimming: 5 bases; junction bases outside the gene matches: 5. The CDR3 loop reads CSARGIRNTIYF. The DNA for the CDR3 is TGCAGCGCCAGGGGGATAAGAAACACCATATATTTT.

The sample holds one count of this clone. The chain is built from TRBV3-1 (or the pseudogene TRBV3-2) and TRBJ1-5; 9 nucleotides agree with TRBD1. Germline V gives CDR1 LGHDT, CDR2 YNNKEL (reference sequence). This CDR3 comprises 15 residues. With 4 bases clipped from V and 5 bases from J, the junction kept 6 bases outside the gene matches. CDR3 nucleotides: TGTGCCAGCAGCCCTACGGGACAGGGTCATCAGCCCCAGCATTTT. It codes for CASSPTGQGHQPQHF.

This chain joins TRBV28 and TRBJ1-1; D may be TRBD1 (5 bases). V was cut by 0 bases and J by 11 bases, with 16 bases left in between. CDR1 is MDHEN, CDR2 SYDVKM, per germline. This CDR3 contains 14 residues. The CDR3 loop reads CASSLWGPTALAFF. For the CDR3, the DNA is TGTGCCAGCAGTTTATGGGGGCCGACTGCCTTGGCTTTCTTT.

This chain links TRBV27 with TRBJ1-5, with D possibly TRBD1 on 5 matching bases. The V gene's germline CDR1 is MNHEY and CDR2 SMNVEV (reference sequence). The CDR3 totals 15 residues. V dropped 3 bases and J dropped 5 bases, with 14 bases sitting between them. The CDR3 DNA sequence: TGTGCCAGCAGTTTGGGAGGGGAGCTCCATCAGCCCCAGCATTTT. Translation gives CASSLGGELHQPQHF.

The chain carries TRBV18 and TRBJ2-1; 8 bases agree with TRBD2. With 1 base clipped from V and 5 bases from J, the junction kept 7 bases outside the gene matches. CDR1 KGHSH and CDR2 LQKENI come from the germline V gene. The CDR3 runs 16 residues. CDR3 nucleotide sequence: TGTGCCAGCTCACCACAAGGCCTAGCGGGCAACAATGAGCAGTTCTTC. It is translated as CASSPQGLAGNNEQFF. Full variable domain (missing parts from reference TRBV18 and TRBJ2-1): NAGVMQNPRHLVRRRGQEARLRCSPMKGHSHVYWYRQLPEEGLKFMVYLQKENIIDESGMPKERFSAEFPKEGPSILRIQQVVRGDSAAYFCASSPQGLAGNNEQFFGPGTRLTVL.

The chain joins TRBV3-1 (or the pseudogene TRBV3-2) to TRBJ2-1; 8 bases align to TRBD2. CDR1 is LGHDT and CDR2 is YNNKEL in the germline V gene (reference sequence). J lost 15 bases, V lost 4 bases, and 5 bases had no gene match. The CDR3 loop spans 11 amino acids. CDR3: CASSRGLVRFF. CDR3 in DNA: TGTGCCAGCAGCCGGGGACTAGTTCGGTTCTTC.

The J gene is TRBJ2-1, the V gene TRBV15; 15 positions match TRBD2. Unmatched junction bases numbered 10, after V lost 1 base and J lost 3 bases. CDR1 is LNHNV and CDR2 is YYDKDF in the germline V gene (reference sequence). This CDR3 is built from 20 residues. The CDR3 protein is CATSRGSGLAGGSSYNEQFF. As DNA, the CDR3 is TGTGCCACCAGCAGAGGATCGGGACTAGCGGGAGGTAGTAGCTACAATGAGCAGTTCTTC.

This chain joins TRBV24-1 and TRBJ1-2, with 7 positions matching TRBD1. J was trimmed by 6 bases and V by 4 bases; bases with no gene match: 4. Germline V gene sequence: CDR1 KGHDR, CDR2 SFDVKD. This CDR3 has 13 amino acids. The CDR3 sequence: CATSERGQDGYTF. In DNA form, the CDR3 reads TGTGCCACCAGTGAACGCGGACAGGATGGCTACACCTTC.

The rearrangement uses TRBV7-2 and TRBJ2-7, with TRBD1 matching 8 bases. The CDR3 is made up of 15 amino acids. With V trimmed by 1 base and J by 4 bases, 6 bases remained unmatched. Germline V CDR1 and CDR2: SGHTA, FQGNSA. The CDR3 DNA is TGTGCCAGCAGCTTAGTGGGGACAGGAGAGTACGAGCAGTACTTC. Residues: CASSLVGTGEYEQYF.

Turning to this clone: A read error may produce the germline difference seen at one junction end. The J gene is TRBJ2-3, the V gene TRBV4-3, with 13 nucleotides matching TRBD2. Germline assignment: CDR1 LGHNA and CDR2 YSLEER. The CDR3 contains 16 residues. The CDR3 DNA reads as TGCGCCAGCAGCCAAGATATTCGGACTAGCGGGAGTTTTTCGTCTTTT. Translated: CASSQDIRTSGSFSSF.

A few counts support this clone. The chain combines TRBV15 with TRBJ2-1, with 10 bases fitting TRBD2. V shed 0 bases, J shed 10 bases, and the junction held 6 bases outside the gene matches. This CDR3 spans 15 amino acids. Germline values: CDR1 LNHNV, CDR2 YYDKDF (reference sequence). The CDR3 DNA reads TGTGCCACCAGCAGAGATCTAGCGGGAGCTCAAGAGCAGTTCTTC. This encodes CATSRDLAGAQEQFF.